The rows below give T cell receptor beta chains drawn from one sample of a study of blood T cell repertoires in COVID-19. The method was immunoSEQ multiplex PCR; TCRdb's version includes in-frame clones alone and lacks a portion of them. This sample carries around 150,000 clones, about four fifths of them seen once, and the ten largest clones take roughly 3.4%. Material for sequencing was PBMCs or T cells enriched from blood (not recorded which). The receptors come from a woman aged 55-70 years who had recovered from COVID-19. CDR3s include the opening cysteine and the closing phenylalanine or tryptophan. A D gene is named only where the DNA matches it firmly. Clone size appears in some rows only: once, few, many, or a class for an expanded clone.

j_call	d_call	v_call	clone_size	cdr3_nt	cdr3_aa
TRBJ2-3	TRBD2	TRBV7-9	.	TGTGCCGGACAACGGGGGGGCCGGGCAGATACGCAGTATTTT	CAGQRGGRADTQYF
TRBJ1-1	TRBD1	TRBV6-1	.	TGTGCCAGCAGCGAAAGAGCACGGGACAGGGACACTGAAGCTTTCTTT	CASSERARDRDTEAFF
TRBJ1-1	.	TRBV18	few	TGTGCCAGCTCGCCAATGGGGGGGCAGGAGAACACTGAAGCTTTCTTT	CASSPMGGQENTEAFF
TRBJ2-7	TRBD2	TRBV4-2	.	TGTGCCAGCAGCCAGGGACTAGCGGACGCCTACGAGCAGTACTTC	CASSQGLADAYEQYF
TRBJ2-5	TRBD2	TRBV10-3	.	TGTGCCATCAGTGAGCTAGCGGGGGAGCAAGAGACCCAGTACTTC	CAISELAGEQETQYF
TRBJ1-1	.	TRBV15	.	TGTGCCACCAGCAAATTGGGGTCCGGGGGGGCTTTCTTT	CATSKLGSGGAFF
TRBJ1-1	.	TRBV7-8	few	TGTGCCAGCAGCTTAGGACACTCCAACACTGAAGCTTTCTTT	CASSLGHSNTEAFF
TRBJ1-5	TRBD1	TRBV6-5	.	TGTGCCAGCAGTTACTCGGGACAGGGGGCGGATCAGCCCCAGCATTTT	CASSYSGQGADQPQHF
TRBJ2-3	.	TRBV4-2	.	TGTGCCAGCAGCCAAGAGGGAGGCAGCACAGATACGCAGTATTTT	CASSQEGGSTDTQYF
TRBJ1-2	.	TRBV29-1	.	TGCAGCGTTGTATCAGGGATGGGCTACACCTTC	CSVVSGMGYTF
TRBJ2-7	.	TRBV4-1	.	TGCGCCAGCAGCCAAGGGCGGGACTCCTACGAGCAGTACTTC	CASSQGRDSYEQYF
TRBJ1-1	TRBD1	TRBV5-1	.	TGCGCCAGCAGCTCAGGGGGCACTGAAGCTTTCTTT	CASSSGGTEAFF
TRBJ2-5	.	TRBV12-5	.	TGTGCTAGTAGAGACACCGAGGAGACCCAGTACTTC	CASRDTEETQYF
TRBJ1-2	TRBD1	TRBV7-2	.	TGTGCCAGCAGCGGCAGGGACAGAGCAGCCTATGGCTACACCTTC	CASSGRDRAAYGYTF
TRBJ1-3	TRBD1	TRBV5-1	.	TGCGCCAGCAGCTTAACCGGGACAGAAACTGGAAACACCATATATTTT	CASSLTGTETGNTIYF
TRBJ1-2	TRBD1	TRBV2	.	TGTGCCAGCAGACATGGGCTACAGGGGTGGGGTGGCTACACCTTC	CASRHGLQGWGGYTF
TRBJ2-6	.	TRBV30	few	TGTGCCTGGAGCCTACTCCACGGCTCTGGGGCCAACGTCCTGACTTTC	CAWSLLHGSGANVLTF
TRBJ2-3	.	TRBV29-1	.	TGCAGCGTTGAAGGGCACAGCACAGATACGCAGTATTTT	CSVEGHSTDTQYF
TRBJ1-1	.	TRBV5-1	.	TGCGCCAGCAGCTTGGATGCGGGTCCCATGAACACTGAAGCTTTCTTT	CASSLDAGPMNTEAFF
TRBJ1-2	.	TRBV21-1	.	TGTGCCAGCAGCAACAGAGGTGAAGTGAGCTATGGCTACACCTTC	CASSNRGEVSYGYTF
TRBJ2-3	.	TRBV11-2	.	TGTGCCAGCAGCTTAAACCTGCGAGCAGATACGCAGTATTTT	CASSLNLRADTQYF
TRBJ1-3	.	TRBV5-1	.	TGCGCCAGCAGCTGGACCCCGGGGGTAGAAGGAAACACCATATATTTT	CASSWTPGVEGNTIYF
TRBJ2-7	.	TRBV5-1	.	TGCGCCAGCAGCTTGGGAGGTCTCTACGAGCAGTACTTC	CASSLGGLYEQYF
TRBJ1-1	.	TRBV11-3	.	TGTGCCAGCAGCTCCCTAGGCAACACTGAAGCTTTCTTT	CASSSLGNTEAFF
TRBJ2-7	.	TRBV5-4	few	TGTGCCAGCAGCTTGGCCGACAAGGCCTACGAGCAGTACTTC	CASSLADKAYEQYF
TRBJ1-5	.	TRBV10-1	.	TGCGCCAGCAGTGAGTCTCCGGGTCAGCCCCAGCATTTT	CASSESPGQPQHF
TRBJ1-2	TRBD1	TRBV6-5	.	TGTGCCGCCCAGACAGGGAACTATGGCTACACCTTC	CAAQTGNYGYTF
TRBJ2-6	.	TRBV6-5	.	TGTGCCAGCACCTCGAGCGGCTCTGGGGCCAACGTCCTGACTTTC	CASTSSGSGANVLTF
TRBJ1-2	.	TRBV19	.	TGTGCCAGTCGATCCCCTCCGGTAGGGGATGGATATGGCTACACCTTC	CASRSPPVGDGYGYTF
TRBJ2-7	.	TRBV29-1	.	TGCAGCGCTTCAGGGGGGACCTCCTACGAGCAGTACTTC	CSASGGTSYEQYF
TRBJ1-2	TRBD1	TRBV11-1	.	TGTGCCAGCAGCTCGTGGACAGGGAACTATGGCTACACCTTC	CASSSWTGNYGYTF
TRBJ2-7	.	TRBV14	.	TGTGCCAGCAGCCCAAACAGGGTCGGCGAGCAGTACTTC	CASSPNRVGEQYF
TRBJ1-2	.	TRBV5-6	.	TGTGCCAGCAGCTTGGTGCCAGACTATTTTAACTATGGCTACACCTTC	CASSLVPDYFNYGYTF
TRBJ1-3	.	TRBV6-1	few	TGTGCCAGCAGTGAGGGGCCCTCTGGAAACACCATATATTTT	CASSEGPSGNTIYF
TRBJ2-5	TRBD2	TRBV12-3/TRBV12-4	.	TGTGCCAGCAGTTGGGGGGGAGAGACCCAGTACTTC	CASSWGGETQYF
TRBJ2-2	.	TRBV7-3	.	TGTGCCAGCAGCTCCCAGGGGGGTGTGAACACCGGGGAGCTGTTTTTT	CASSSQGGVNTGELFF
TRBJ1-3	TRBD1	TRBV5-5	.	TGTGCCAGCAGCTTCGGGACAGGGGACTCATACTCTGGAAACACCATATATTTT	CASSFGTGDSYSGNTIYF
TRBJ2-7	TRBD2	TRBV4-1	once	TGCGCCAGCAGCCCCCTAACACCAGCGGGGAGCGAGCAGTACTTC	CASSPLTPAGSEQYF
TRBJ2-5	.	TRBV2	.	TGTGCCAGCAGCGCTTTGTACGGTACGGAGACCCAGTACTTC	CASSALYGTETQYF
TRBJ1-1	TRBD1	TRBV6-5	many	TGTGCCAGCACTCGACAGGGAAAGTTAGAAGCTTTCTTT	CASTRQGKLEAFF
TRBJ2-2	.	TRBV4-2	.	TGTGCCAGCAGCCAGGGGGGCACCGGGGAGCTGTTTTTT	CASSQGGTGELFF
TRBJ2-3	TRBD2	TRBV13	.	TGTGCCAGCAACCGCCCTCGGGAAGCGGGGGGGCCGGATACGCAGTATTTT	CASNRPREAGGPDTQYF